A selection of T cell receptor beta chains follows, all from one sample in a study of glioma-infiltrating T cells. TCRdb re-analysed the multiplex PCR reads in MiXCR, keeping a single row per CDR3 protein. The sample records roughly 350,000 distinct CDR3 sequences, 35% to 45% being singletons. The source material was glioma tissue, nonneoplastic brain tissue, or PBMCs (not recorded which). All receptors derive from a human donor with low-grade glioma or glioblastoma, undergoing nonglioma brain surgery, or in good health (not recorded which). Each CDR3 is given with its conserved first and last residue. D genes are given only for firm matches. Clone size is stated in some rows and not others, as once, few, many or a class when expanded.

V gene,J gene,D gene,clone size,CDR3 DNA,CDR3 protein
TRBV24-1,TRBJ2-3,NA,many,TGTGCCACCAGTGACGGAAGCACAGATACGCAGTATTTT,CATSDGSTDTQYF
TRBV18,TRBJ2-3,NA,few,TGTGCCAGCTCACCGATTACAGGGCGCACAGATACGCAGTATTTT,CASSPITGRTDTQYF
TRBV4-3,TRBJ1-1,NA,NA,TGCGCCAGCAGCCAAGGGTTCCTCGGGGGCGGGGGCACTGAAGCTTTCTTT,CASSQGFLGGGGTEAFF
TRBV18,TRBJ2-1,TRBD2,NA,TGTGCCAGCTCACTTTCGGGAGGGATCTCCTACAATGAGCAGTTCTTC,CASSLSGGISYNEQFF
TRBV28,TRBJ1-1,NA,NA,TGTGCCAGCAGTTCCCCACCTCACAGAGTTCCGAACACTGAAGCTTTCTTT,CASSSPPHRVPNTEAFF
TRBV4-1,TRBJ2-3,NA,few,TGCGCCAGCAGCCCCTCATCTAACCGCGGTTATACGCAGTATTTT,CASSPSSNRGYTQYF
TRBV7-2,TRBJ1-5,NA,few,TGTGCCAGCAGCTTAGCTGGGGAGCCCCAGCATTTT,CASSLAGEPQHF
TRBV28,TRBJ1-6,NA,many,TGTGCCAGCACCCTGGCGGGGGCGATTTCACCCCTCCACTTT,CASTLAGAISPLHF
TRBV28,TRBJ2-7,NA,many,TGTGCCAGCAGCCCTTGGGGGGACGGCTACGAGCAGTACTTC,CASSPWGDGYEQYF
TRBV20-1,TRBJ2-3,TRBD2,NA,TGCAGTGCTAGAAACCCAACTAGCGGAAGCACAGATACGCAGTATTTT,CSARNPTSGSTDTQYF
TRBV28,TRBJ1-4,NA,NA,TGTGCCAGCTTCGGAGAAACCCTCGGAACCTATGAAAAACTGTTTTTT,CASFGETLGTYEKLFF
TRBV6-1,TRBJ2-3,NA,many,TGTGCCAGCAGCCCTCCAGGCCGAACCAATACGCAGTATTTT,CASSPPGRTNTQYF
TRBV29-1,TRBJ2-1,TRBD2,NA,TGCAGCGTTGAAGTGACTAGCGGCTACAATGAGCAGTTCTTC,CSVEVTSGYNEQFF
TRBV18,TRBJ1-2,TRBD1,NA,TGTGCCAGCTCATCGGACAGGGAAGGCTATGGCTACACCTTC,CASSSDREGYGYTF
TRBV2,TRBJ2-5,NA,NA,TGTGCCAGCAGTACTACTAGGACTTCGGAGACCCAGTACTTC,CASSTTRTSETQYF
TRBV5-1,TRBJ2-1,TRBD2,NA,TGCGCCAGCAGCTTGGCCGCTAGCGGGCCCTACAATGAGCAGTTCTTC,CASSLAASGPYNEQFF
TRBV28,TRBJ2-7,NA,few,TGTGCCAGCAGCCGTGGACAGCAGGGACTACGGGGCGAGCAGTACTTC,CASSRGQQGLRGEQYF
TRBV27,TRBJ2-5,TRBD1,many,TGTGCCAGCAGTACAACAGGGGGGGAGACCCAGTACTTC,CASSTTGGETQYF
TRBV20-1,TRBJ2-7,TRBD1,NA,TGCAGTGCTCGGGACAGGAGGGTTTACGAGCAGTACTTC,CSARDRRVYEQYF
TRBV20-1,TRBJ1-1,NA,many,TGCAGTGCTAAGGGCATGAACACTGAAGCTTTCTTT,CSAKGMNTEAFF
TRBV20-1,TRBJ2-7,TRBD2,NA,TGCAGTGCTAGTCCTAGCGGAGTCTCCTACGAGCAGTACTTC,CSASPSGVSYEQYF
TRBV20-1,TRBJ2-1,NA,NA,TGCAGTGCTAGAGGCGGGCCTTCCTACAATGAGCAGTTCTTC,CSARGGPSYNEQFF
TRBV28,TRBJ1-2,TRBD1,NA,TGTGCCAGCAGGTACAGGGGTCCTAACTATGGCTACACCTTC,CASRYRGPNYGYTF
TRBV19,TRBJ2-1,NA,few,TGTGCCAGTAGTCCCCGGGCCTACAATGAGCAGTTCTTC,CASSPRAYNEQFF
TRBV6-2/TRBV6-3,TRBJ1-1,TRBD1,many,TGTGCCAGCAGGACAGGGGGCCGGTTAGCTTTCTTT,CASRTGGRLAFF
TRBV10-3,TRBJ2-7,TRBD2,NA,TGTGCCATCAGGGGAGCGGGGCCTGCAGGTTACGAGCAGTACTTC,CAIRGAGPAGYEQYF
TRBV27,TRBJ2-3,TRBD1,NA,TGCGCCAGCAGGTCGGACAGGGGGACAGATACGCAGTATTTT,CASRSDRGTDTQYF
TRBV20-1,TRBJ2-1,NA,few,TGCAGTGCGCCTCATACCGGGATAGGGTCCTACAATGAGCAGTTCTTC,CSAPHTGIGSYNEQFF
TRBV6-2/TRBV6-3,TRBJ2-1,NA,many,TGTGCCAGCAGTGTCGAGGGCTACAATGAGCAGTTCTTC,CASSVEGYNEQFF
TRBV18,TRBJ1-1,TRBD1,few,TGTGCCAGCTCACTTACAGGGGTTGGCACTGAAGCTTTCTTT,CASSLTGVGTEAFF
TRBV12-3/TRBV12-4,TRBJ1-3,NA,few,TGTGCCAGCACACCCAACTCTGGAAACACCATATATTTT,CASTPNSGNTIYF
TRBV27,TRBJ2-1,NA,many,TGTGCCAGCAGTCCCCTTTCGAGTGAGCAGTTCTTC,CASSPLSSEQFF
TRBV15,TRBJ2-3,TRBD2,NA,TGTGCCACCAGCGGACGCTTTAGCGGGAGTAGTACGGATACGCAGTATTTT,CATSGRFSGSSTDTQYF
TRBV4-1,TRBJ1-1,NA,NA,TGCGCCAGCAGCCAAGATAGGGTGGGGGCGCAGAACACTGAAGCTTTCTTT,CASSQDRVGAQNTEAFF
TRBV28,TRBJ2-2,NA,few,TGTGCCAGCAGTTTGGGAGCGGCGAACACCGGGGAGCTGTTTTTT,CASSLGAANTGELFF
TRBV12-3/TRBV12-4,TRBJ1-5,NA,NA,TGTGCCAGCAGACAGCCGACGGGGAATCAGCCCCAGCATTTT,CASRQPTGNQPQHF
TRBV10-3,TRBJ1-2,TRBD1,NA,TGTGCCATCACCCGGACAGGGTCGGGCTATGGCTACACCTTC,CAITRTGSGYGYTF